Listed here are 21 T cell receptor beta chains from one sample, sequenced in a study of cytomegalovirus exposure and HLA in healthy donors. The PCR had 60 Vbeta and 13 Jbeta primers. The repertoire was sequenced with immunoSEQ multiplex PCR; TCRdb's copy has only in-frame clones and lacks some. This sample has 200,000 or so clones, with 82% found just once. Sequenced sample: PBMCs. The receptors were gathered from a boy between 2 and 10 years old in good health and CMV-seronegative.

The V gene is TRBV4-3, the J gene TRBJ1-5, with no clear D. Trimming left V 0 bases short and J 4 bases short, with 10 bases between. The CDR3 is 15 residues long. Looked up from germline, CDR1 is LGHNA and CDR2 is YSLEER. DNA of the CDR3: TGCGCCAGCAGCCAAGATAACGGGGTTAATCAGCCCCAGCATTTT. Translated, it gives CASSQDNGVNQPQHF.

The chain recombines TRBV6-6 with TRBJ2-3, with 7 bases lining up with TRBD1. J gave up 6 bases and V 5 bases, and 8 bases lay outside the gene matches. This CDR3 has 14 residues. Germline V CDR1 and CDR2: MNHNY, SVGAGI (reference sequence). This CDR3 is CASSDRAPPDTQYF. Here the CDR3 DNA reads TGTGCCAGCAGTGACAGGGCCCCCCCGGATACGCAGTATTTT.

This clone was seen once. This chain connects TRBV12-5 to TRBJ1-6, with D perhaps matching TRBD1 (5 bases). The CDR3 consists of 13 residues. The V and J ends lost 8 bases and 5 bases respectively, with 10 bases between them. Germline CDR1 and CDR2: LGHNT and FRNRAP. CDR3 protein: CASRQHNNSPLHF. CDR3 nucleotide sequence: TGTGCTAGTAGACAGCACAATAATTCACCCCTCCACTTT.

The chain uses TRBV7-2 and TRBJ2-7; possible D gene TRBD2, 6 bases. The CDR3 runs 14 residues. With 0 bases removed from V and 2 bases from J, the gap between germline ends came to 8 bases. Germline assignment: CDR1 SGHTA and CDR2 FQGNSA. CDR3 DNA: TGTGCCAGCAGCTTAGCGGGGGGACCCTACGAGCAGTACTTC. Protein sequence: CASSLAGGPYEQYF.

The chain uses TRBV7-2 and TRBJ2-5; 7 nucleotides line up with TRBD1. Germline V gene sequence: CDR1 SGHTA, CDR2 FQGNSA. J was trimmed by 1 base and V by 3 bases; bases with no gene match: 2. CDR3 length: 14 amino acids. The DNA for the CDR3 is TGTGCCAGCAGCTTGGGGGACAGCCAAGAGACCCAGTACTTC. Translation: CASSLGDSQETQYF. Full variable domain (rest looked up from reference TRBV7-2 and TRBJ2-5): GAGVSQSPSNKVTEKGKDVELRCDPISGHTALYWYRQSLGQGLEFLIYFQGNSAPDKSGLPSDRFSAERTGGSVSTLTIQRTQQEDSAVYLCASSLGDSQETQYFGPGTRLLVL.

In DNA, the CDR3 is TGCGCCAGCAGTGAATCACGGAATGAAAAACTGTTTTTT. Translating it yields CASSESRNEKLFF. This chain connects TRBV10-2 to TRBJ1-4; D is undetermined. CDR3 length: 13 residues. In germline, CDR1 is WSHSY, CDR2 SAAADI. The germline V and J ends were trimmed by 3 bases and 5 bases, with 7 bases remaining between them.

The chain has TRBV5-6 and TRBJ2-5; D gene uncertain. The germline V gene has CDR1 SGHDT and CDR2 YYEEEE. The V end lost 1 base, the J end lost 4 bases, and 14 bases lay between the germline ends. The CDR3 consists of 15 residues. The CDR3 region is CASSLWWQVGETQYF. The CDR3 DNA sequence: TGTGCCAGCAGCTTGTGGTGGCAGGTCGGAGAGACCCAGTACTTC.

CDR3 amino acids: CASSPGYTGGREKLFF. The CDR3 bases are TGTGCCAGCAGCCCGGGATACACAGGGGGCCGAGAAAAACTGTTTTTT. The chain joins TRBV7-9 to TRBJ1-4, with 9 bases that match TRBD1. V lost 5 bases, J lost 8 bases, and 12 bases stayed unmatched. This CDR3 comprises 16 residues. CDR1 is SEHNR, CDR2 FQNEAQ, per germline (reference sequence).

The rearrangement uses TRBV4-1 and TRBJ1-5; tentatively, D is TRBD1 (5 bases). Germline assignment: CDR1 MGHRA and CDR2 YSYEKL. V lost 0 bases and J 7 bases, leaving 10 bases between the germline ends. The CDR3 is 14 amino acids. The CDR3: CASSQEQEGQPQHF. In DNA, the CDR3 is TGCGCCAGCAGCCAAGAACAGGAAGGGCAGCCCCAGCATTTT.

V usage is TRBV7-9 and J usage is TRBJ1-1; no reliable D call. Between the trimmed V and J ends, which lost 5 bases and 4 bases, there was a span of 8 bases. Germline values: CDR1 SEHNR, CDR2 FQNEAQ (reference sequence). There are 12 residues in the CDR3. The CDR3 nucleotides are TGTGCCAGCAGCGAGAGCCTCACTGAAGCTTTCTTT. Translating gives CASSESLTEAFF.

CDR3 loop: CASSLRTSGGGYEQYF. The CDR3 DNA sequence: TGTGCCAGCAGCTTAAGAACTAGCGGGGGGGGCTACGAGCAGTACTTC. The chain carries TRBV7-2 and TRBJ2-7; TRBD2 agrees at 13 bases. V shed 2 bases and J 3 bases; nucleotides not matched to a gene: 4. CDR1 and CDR2 (germline): SGHTA, FQGNSA. This CDR3 comprises 16 residues.

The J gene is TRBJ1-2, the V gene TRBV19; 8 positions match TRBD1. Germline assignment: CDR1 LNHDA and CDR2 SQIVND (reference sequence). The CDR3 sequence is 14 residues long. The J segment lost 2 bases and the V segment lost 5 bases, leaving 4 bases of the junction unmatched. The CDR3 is CASSRTGKNYGYTF. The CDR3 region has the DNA TGTGCCAGTAGTCGGACAGGGAAGAACTATGGCTACACCTTC.

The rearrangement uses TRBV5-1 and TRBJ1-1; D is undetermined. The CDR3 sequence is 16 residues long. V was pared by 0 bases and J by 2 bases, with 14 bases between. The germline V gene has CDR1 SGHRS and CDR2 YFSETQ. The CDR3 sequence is CASSLARSSPNTEAFF. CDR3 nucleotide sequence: TGCGCCAGCAGCTTGGCCAGGTCCTCACCCAACACTGAAGCTTTCTTT.

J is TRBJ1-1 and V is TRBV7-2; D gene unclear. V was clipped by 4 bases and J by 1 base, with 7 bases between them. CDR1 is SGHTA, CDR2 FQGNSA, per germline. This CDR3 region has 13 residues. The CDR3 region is CASSSQQNTEAFF. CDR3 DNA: TGTGCCAGCAGCTCCCAACAGAACACTGAAGCTTTCTTT. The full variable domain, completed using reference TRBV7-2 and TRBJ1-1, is GAGVSQSPSNKVTEKGKDVELRCDPISGHTALYWYRQSLGQGLEFLIYFQGNSAPDKSGLPSDRFSAERTGGSVSTLTIQRTQQEDSAVYLCASSSQQNTEAFFGQGTRLTVV.

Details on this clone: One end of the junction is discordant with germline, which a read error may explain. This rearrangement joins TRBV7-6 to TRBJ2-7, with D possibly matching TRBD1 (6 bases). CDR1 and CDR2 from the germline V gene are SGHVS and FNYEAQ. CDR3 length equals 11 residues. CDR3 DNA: TGTGCCAGCAGCTTAGAGGGGGAACAGGTCTTC. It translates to CASSLEGEQVF.

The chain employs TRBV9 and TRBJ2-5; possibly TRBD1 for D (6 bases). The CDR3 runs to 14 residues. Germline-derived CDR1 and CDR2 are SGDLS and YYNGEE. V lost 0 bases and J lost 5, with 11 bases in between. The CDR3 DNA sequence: TGTGCCAGCAGCGTAGGTACAGGGAAGGAGACCCAGTACTTC. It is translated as CASSVGTGKETQYF.

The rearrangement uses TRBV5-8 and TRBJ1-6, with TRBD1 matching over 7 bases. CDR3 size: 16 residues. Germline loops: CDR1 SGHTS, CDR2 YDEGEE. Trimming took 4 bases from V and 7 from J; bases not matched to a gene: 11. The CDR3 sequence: CASSASQGIVNSPLHF. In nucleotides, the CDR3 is TGTGCCAGCAGCGCCTCACAGGGGATAGTCAATTCACCCCTCCACTTT. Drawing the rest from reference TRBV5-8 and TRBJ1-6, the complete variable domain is EAGVTQSPTHLIKTRGQQATLRCSPISGHTSVYWYQQALGLGLQFLLWYDEGEERNRGNFPPRFSGRQFPNYSSELNVNALELEDSALYLCASSASQGIVNSPLHFGNGTRLTVT.

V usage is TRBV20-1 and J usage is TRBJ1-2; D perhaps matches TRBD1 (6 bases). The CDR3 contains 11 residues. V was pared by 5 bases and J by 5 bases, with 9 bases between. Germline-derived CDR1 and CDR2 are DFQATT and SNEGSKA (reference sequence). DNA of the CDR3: TGCAGTGCTTTACAGGGATATGGCTACACCTTC. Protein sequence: CSALQGYGYTF.

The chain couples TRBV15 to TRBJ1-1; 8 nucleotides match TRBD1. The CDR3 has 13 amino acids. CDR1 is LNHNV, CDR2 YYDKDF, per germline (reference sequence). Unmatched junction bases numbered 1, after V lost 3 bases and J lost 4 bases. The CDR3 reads CATSRDRVTEAFF. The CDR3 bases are TGTGCCACCAGCAGGGACAGGGTCACTGAAGCTTTCTTT.

CDR3 sequence reads: CSDGRDRVEQYF. In nucleotides, the CDR3 is TGCAGCGACGGCCGGGACAGGGTCGAGCAGTACTTC. The rearrangement uses TRBV29-1 and TRBJ2-7; 9 nucleotides agree with TRBD1. This CDR3 comprises 12 residues. After removal of 7 bases from V and 6 bases from J, the junction contained 7 bases not matched to a gene. Germline V CDR1 and CDR2: SQVTM, ANQGSEA.

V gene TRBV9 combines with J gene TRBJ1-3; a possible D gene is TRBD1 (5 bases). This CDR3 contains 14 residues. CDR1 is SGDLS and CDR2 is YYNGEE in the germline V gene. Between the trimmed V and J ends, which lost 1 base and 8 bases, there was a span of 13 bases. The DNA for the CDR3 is TGTGCCAGCAGCGTACAGGGTATTGGCGACACCATATATTTT. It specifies CASSVQGIGDTIYF.